What follows are 5 T cell receptor beta chains derived from one specimen sequenced in a study of T cell repertoires in cytomegalovirus infection. Each CDR3 protein gets one entry after TCRdb re-called the reads with MiXCR. The top ten clones hold under 3.5% of a sample with under 850,000 distinct CDR3 sequences, 35% to 45% of them seen once. Sample: PBMCs. These receptors were collected from a human donor in good health (CMV status not recorded). Some clones in this sample may be carry-over from other donors' samples.

The chain is built from TRBV10-3 and TRBJ2-5; TRBD2 matches at 8 bases. CDR1 is ENHRY and CDR2 is SYGVKD in the germline V gene. The length of the CDR3 is 13 residues. After removal of 10 bases from V and 2 bases from J, the junction contained 6 bases not matched to a gene. The CDR3 nucleotides read TGTGCCACCGCCAAGCGGGGGCAAGAGACCCAGTACTTC. Translating gives CATAKRGQETQYF.

The rearrangement joins TRBV7-8 to TRBJ2-7, with TRBD1 as a possible D gene (6 bases). The CDR3 sequence is 14 residues long. Trimming cost V 1 base and J 3 bases, with 10 bases left between them. Germline CDR1 reads SGHVS; CDR2 reads FQNEAQ. CDR3 nucleotides: TGTGCCAGCAGCTTAGAAGGGGGTTTCTACGAGCAGTACTTC. Amino acids: CASSLEGGFYEQYF.

This clonotype was detected a few times. The chain links TRBV12-3 or TRBV12-4 to TRBJ1-6; no reliable D call. The V end lost 6 bases, the J end lost 7 bases, and 13 bases lay between the germline ends. This CDR3 has 14 amino acids. CDR3 sequence (DNA): TGTGCCAGCAGAGCCGGAGCCGTAAATTCACCCCTCCACTTT. Its protein product is CASRAGAVNSPLHF.

As for this clonotype: One junction end disagrees with the germline gene, perhaps due to a read error. The chain couples TRBV7-9 to TRBJ2-1; 10 nucleotides match TRBD2. Germline CDR1 is SEHNR and CDR2 is FQNEAQ (reference sequence). CDR3 length: 17 residues. CDR3 residues: CARSLFPVLAGVNEKFF. The CDR3 coding sequence is TGTGCCAGAAGCTTATTCCCAGTGCTAGCGGGGGTCAATGAGAAGTTCTTC.

This chain joins TRBV6-1 and TRBJ2-7, with a weak D call TRBD2 (5 bases). V lost 2 bases and J lost 3, with 17 bases in between. The CDR3 consists of 16 residues. Germline CDR1 reads MNHNS; CDR2 reads SASEGT. CDR3 loop: CASSELQHRGFYEQYF. The CDR3 region has the DNA TGTGCCAGCAGTGAACTACAGCACCGGGGTTTCTACGAGCAGTACTTC.